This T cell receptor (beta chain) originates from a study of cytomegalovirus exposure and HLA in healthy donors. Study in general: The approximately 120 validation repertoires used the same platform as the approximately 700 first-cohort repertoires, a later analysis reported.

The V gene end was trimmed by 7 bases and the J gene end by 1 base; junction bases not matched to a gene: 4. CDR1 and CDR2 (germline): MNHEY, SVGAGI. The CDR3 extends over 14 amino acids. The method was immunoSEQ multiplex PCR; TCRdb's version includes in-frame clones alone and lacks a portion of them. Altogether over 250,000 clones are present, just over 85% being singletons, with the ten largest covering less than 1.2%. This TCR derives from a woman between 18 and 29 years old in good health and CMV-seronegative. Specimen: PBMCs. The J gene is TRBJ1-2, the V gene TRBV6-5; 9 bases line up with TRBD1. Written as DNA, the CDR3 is TGTGCCAGCATTCCGGGACAGGGTAACTATGGCTACACCTTC. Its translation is CASIPGQGNYGYTF.